The 11 T cell receptor beta chains below come from one sample, sequenced in a study of blood T cell repertoires in COVID-19. The protocol was immunoSEQ multiplex PCR, while the TCRdb copy is restricted to in-frame clones and leaves out a portion. This sample has around 200,000 clones, with 65% to 85% found just once. Sequenced material: peripheral blood. Every receptor here comes from a man in his fifties or sixties with active or convalescent COVID-19.

The chain has TRBV28 and TRBJ1-1; a possible D gene is TRBD1 (6 bases). Germline CDR1 reads MDHEN; CDR2 reads SYDVKM. The CDR3 is 15 amino acids. The V gene lost 3 bases and the J gene lost 1 base, with 12 bases spanning the gap. This CDR3 is CASSLGVGGNTEAFF. CDR3 coding DNA: TGTGCCAGCAGTTTGGGGGTAGGGGGGAACACTGAAGCTTTCTTT.

The rearrangement uses TRBV18 and TRBJ2-1, with a possible D match to TRBD2 (5 bases). V gave up 4 bases and J gave up 5 bases, with 15 bases separating them. This CDR3 is 15 amino acids long. Germline V gives CDR1 KGHSH, CDR2 LQKENI. The CDR3 region is CASSRERYRDNEQFF. In nucleotides, the CDR3 is TGTGCCAGCTCACGAGAGCGGTATCGCGACAATGAGCAGTTCTTC.

This chain connects TRBV3-1 (or the pseudogene TRBV3-2) to TRBJ2-7; 8 bases align to TRBD1. Germline assignment: CDR1 LGHDT and CDR2 YNNKEL (reference sequence). There are 13 residues in the CDR3. Trimming removed 3 bases from V and 7 bases from J; junction bases left unmatched: 5. CDR3 DNA: TGTGCCAGCAGCCAGACAGGGGAAAGGGAGCAGTACTTC. Translating it yields CASSQTGEREQYF.

There are a few counts of this clone. V is TRBV2 and J is TRBJ1-4; TRBD1 matches at 9 bases. V lost 6 bases and J lost 8; bases outside the gene matches: 4. The CDR3 totals 13 residues. CDR1 and CDR2 from the germline V gene are SNHLY and FYNNEI. The CDR3 sequence: CASRQGAGEKLFF. The CDR3 DNA is TGTGCCAGCAGACAGGGGGCGGGGGAAAAACTGTTTTTT.

This clone was picked up a small number of times. The genes are TRBV6-5 and TRBJ2-7; weak D call: TRBD2 (6 bases). CDR3 length: 13 amino acids. V shed 5 bases and J shed 6 bases, with 14 bases lying between them. The germline gives CDR1 MNHEY, CDR2 SVGAGI. The CDR3 loop reads CASSTTGTSEQYF. In DNA, the CDR3 is TGTGCCAGCAGTACCACCGGGACTTCCGAGCAGTACTTC.

This clone was counted only a few times. The rearrangement uses TRBV6-5 and TRBJ2-1; D unresolved. Trimming pared 10 bases from V and 6 bases from J, leaving 10 bases between. This CDR3 region has 11 residues. CDR1 is MNHEY, CDR2 SVGAGI, per germline. CDR3 DNA sequence: TGTGCCACCATGTCGCGCAATGAGCAGTTCTTC. This translates into CATMSRNEQFF.

This clone showed up just once. The chain has TRBV2 and TRBJ2-1, with 7 bases aligning to TRBD2. This CDR3 is 15 amino acids long. Trimming cost V 10 bases and J 7 bases; bases outside gene matches: 16. The germline V gene encodes CDR1 SNHLY and CDR2 FYNNEI. The CDR3 loop is CANPRGEGPPNEQFF. In DNA form, the CDR3 reads TGTGCCAATCCCCGAGGGGAGGGTCCCCCAAATGAGCAGTTCTTC.

The chain carries TRBV9 and TRBJ1-6, with D hard to call. This CDR3 has 15 residues. V lost 0 bases, J lost 5 bases, and 9 bases lay in between. The V gene's germline CDR1 is SGDLS and CDR2 YYNGEE. CDR3 loop: CASSVAGEDNSPLHF. CDR3 DNA: TGTGCCAGCAGCGTAGCGGGTGAGGATAATTCACCCCTCCACTTT.

In nucleotides, the CDR3 is TGTGCCAGCAGCCCCAGAGGGACAGGACTCTCTGGAAACACCATATATTTT. Translating gives CASSPRGTGLSGNTIYF. The V gene is TRBV3-1 (or the pseudogene TRBV3-2), the J gene TRBJ1-3, with 8 nucleotides matching TRBD1. The ends lost 4 bases at V and 0 bases at J; junction bases unmatched: 8. This CDR3 region has 17 residues. Germline loops: CDR1 LGHDT, CDR2 YNNKEL (reference sequence).

The chain recombines TRBV11-1 with TRBJ2-1; 11 bases agree with TRBD2. The CDR3 loop spans 14 amino acids. The J segment lost 12 bases and the V segment lost 5 bases, leaving 9 bases of the junction unmatched. Germline values: CDR1 SGHAT, CDR2 FQDESV (reference sequence). CDR3 sequence: CASSRGYSGRAQFF. As DNA, the CDR3 is TGTGCCAGCAGCCGAGGATATAGCGGGAGGGCGCAGTTCTTC. Based on the CDR3 plus reference TRBV11-1 and TRBJ2-1, the full variable domain is EAEVAQSPRYKITEKSQAVAFWCDPISGHATLYWYRQILGQGPELLVQFQDESVVDDSQLPKDRFSAERLKGVDSTLKIQPAELGDSAMYLCASSRGYSGRAQFFGPGTRLTVL.

The rearrangement links TRBV7-2 to TRBJ2-7; possible D gene TRBD1, 5 bases. Trimming stripped 1 base from V and 4 bases from J, with 11 bases between. CDR1 and CDR2 from the germline V gene are SGHTA and FQGNSA. This CDR3 is built from 14 residues. CDR3 DNA: TGTGCCAGCAGCTTAGTCCCCAGGGATTACGAGCAGTACTTC. It specifies CASSLVPRDYEQYF.